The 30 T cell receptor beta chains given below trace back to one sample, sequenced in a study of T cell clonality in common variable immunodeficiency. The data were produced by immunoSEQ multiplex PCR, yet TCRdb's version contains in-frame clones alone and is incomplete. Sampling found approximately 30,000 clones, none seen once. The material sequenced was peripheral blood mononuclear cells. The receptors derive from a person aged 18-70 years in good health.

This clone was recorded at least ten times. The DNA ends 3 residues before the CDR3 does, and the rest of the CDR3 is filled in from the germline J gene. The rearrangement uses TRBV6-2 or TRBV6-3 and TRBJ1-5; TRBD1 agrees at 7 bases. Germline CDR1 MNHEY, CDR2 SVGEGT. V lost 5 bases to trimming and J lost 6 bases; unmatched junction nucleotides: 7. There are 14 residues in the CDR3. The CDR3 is CASSPTGDGQPQHF. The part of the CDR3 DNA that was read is TGTGCCAGCAGTCCTACAGGGGACGGTCAGCCC.

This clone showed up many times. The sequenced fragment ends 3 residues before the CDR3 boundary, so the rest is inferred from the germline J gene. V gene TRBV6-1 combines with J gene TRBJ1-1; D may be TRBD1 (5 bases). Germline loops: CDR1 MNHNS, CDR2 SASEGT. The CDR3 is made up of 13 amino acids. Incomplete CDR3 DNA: TGTGCCAGCAGTGAAAGGGGCAGAGGGGAA. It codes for CASSERGRGE. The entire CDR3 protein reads CASSERGRGEAFF.

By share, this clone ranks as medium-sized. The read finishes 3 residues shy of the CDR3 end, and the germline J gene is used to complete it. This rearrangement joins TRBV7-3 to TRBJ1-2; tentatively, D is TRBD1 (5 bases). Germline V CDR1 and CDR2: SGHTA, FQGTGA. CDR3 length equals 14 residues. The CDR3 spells CASSLRGESHDYTF. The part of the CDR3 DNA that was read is TGTGCCAGCAGCTTAAGAGGGGAATCCCACGAC.

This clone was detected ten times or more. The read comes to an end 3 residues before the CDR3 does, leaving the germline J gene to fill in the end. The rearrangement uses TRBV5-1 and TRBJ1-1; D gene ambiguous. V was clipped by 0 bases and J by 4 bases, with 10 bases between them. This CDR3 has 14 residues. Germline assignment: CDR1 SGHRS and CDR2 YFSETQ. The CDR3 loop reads CASSLETAVTEAFF. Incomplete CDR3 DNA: TGCGCCAGCAGCTTGGAAACAGCCGTCACTGAA.

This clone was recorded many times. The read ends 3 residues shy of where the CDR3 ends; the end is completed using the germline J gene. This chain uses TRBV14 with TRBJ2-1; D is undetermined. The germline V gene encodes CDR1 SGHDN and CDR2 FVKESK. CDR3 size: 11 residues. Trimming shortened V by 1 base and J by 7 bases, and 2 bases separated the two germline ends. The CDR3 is CASSQANEQFF. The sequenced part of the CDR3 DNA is TGTGCCAGCAGCCAAGCTAATGAG. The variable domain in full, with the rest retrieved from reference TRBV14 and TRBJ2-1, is EAGVTQFPSHSVIEKGQTVTLRCDPISGHDNLYWYRRVMGKEIKFLLHFVKESKQDESGMPNNRFLAERTGGTYSTLKVQPAELEDSGVYFCASSQANEQFFGPGTRLTVL.

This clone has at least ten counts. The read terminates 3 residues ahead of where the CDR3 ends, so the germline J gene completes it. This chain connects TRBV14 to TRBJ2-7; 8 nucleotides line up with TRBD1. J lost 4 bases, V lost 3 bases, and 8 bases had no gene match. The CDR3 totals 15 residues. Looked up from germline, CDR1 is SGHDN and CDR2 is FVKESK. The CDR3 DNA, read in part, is TGTGCCAGCAGCCATCCCGGGACAGGACCTTACGAG. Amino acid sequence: CASSHPGTGPYE. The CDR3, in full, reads CASSHPGTGPYEQYF.

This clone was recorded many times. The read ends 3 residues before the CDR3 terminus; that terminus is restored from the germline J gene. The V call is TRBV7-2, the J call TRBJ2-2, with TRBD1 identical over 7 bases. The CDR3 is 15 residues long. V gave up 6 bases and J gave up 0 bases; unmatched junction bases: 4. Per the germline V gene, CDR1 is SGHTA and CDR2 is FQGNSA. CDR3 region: CASSRQGPNTGELFF. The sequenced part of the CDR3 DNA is TGTGCCAGCAGTCGACAGGGTCCGAACACCGGGGAG. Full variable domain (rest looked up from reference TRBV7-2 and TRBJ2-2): GAGVSQSPSNKVTEKGKDVELRCDPISGHTALYWYRQSLGQGLEFLIYFQGNSAPDKSGLPSDRFSAERTGGSVSTLTIQRTQQEDSAVYLCASSRQGPNTGELFFGEGSRLTVL.

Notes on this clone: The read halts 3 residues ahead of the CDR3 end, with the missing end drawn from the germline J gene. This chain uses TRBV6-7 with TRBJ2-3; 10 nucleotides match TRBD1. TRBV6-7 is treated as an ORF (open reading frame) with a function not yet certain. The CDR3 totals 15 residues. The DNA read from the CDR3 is TGTGCCAGCAGGCGGGACAGGGGCGGCAATCAGCCG. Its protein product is CASRRDRGGNQP. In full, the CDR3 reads CASRRDRGGNQPQYF.

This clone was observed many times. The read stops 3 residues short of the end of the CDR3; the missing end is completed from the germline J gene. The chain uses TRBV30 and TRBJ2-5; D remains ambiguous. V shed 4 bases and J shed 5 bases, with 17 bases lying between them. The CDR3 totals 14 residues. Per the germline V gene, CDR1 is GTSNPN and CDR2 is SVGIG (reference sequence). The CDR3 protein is CAWNPGPSRETQYF. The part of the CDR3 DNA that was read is TGTGCCTGGAACCCGGGTCCCTCTCGGGAGACC.

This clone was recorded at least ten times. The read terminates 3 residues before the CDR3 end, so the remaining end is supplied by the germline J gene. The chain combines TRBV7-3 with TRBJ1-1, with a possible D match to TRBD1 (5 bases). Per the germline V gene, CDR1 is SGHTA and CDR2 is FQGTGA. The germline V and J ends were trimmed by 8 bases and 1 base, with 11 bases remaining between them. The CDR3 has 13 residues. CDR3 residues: CASSSGENTEAFF. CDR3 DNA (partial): TGTGCCAGCTCCTCGGGGGAGAACACTGAA.

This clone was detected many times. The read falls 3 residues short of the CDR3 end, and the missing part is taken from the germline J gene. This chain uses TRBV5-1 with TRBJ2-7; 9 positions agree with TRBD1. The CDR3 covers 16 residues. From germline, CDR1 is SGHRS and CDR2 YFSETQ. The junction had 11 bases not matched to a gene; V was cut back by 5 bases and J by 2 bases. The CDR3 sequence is CASRLRSGQGAYEQYF. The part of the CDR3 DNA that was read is TGCGCCAGCAGACTCCGGTCGGGACAGGGTGCCTACGAG.

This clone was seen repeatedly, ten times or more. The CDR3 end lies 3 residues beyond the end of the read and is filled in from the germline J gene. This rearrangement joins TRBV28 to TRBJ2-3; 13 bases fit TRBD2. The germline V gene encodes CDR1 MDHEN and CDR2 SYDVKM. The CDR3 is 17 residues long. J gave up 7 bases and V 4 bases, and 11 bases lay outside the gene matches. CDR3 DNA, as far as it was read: TGTGCCAGCAGTTCCCGCCCACTGACTAGCGGGAGGAATACG. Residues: CASSSRPLTSGRNT. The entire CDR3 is CASSSRPLTSGRNTQYF.

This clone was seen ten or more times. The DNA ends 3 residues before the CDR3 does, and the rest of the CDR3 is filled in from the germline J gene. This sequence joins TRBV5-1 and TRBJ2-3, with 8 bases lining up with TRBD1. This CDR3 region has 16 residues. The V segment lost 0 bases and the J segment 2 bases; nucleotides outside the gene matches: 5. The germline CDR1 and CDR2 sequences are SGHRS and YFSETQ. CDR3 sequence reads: CASSLGDRSDTDTQYF. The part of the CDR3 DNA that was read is TGCGCCAGCAGCTTGGGGGACAGGTCTGACACAGATACG.

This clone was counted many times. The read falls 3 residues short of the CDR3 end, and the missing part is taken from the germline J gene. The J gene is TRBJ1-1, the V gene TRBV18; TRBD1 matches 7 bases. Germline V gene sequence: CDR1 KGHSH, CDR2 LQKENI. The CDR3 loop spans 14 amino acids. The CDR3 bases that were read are TGTGCCAGCGCGAGGGACAGCGGGTATAGGGAA. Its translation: CASARDSGYRE. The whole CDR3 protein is CASARDSGYREAFF. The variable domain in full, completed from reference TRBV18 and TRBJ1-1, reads NAGVMQNPRHLVRRRGQEARLRCSPMKGHSHVYWYRQLPEEGLKFMVYLQKENIIDESGMPKERFSAEFPKEGPSILRIQQVVRGDSAAYFCASARDSGYREAFFGQGTRLTVV.

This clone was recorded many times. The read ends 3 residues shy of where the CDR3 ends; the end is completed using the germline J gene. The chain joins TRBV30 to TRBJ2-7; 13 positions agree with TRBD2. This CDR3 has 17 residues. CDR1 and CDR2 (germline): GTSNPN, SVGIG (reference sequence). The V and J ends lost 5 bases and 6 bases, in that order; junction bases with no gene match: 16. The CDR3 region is CAWQTIGGLAGAGEQYF. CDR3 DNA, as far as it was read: TGTGCCTGGCAGACCATAGGAGGACTAGCGGGAGCGGGCGAG.

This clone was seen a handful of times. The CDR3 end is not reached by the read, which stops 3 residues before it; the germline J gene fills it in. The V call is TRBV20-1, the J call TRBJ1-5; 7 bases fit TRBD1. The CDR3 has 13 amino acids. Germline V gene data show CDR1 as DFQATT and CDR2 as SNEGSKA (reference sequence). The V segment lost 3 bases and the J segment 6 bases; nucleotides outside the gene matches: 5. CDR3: CSARGRGPQPQHF. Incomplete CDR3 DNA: TGCAGTGCTAGGGGAAGGGGGCCTCAGCCC.

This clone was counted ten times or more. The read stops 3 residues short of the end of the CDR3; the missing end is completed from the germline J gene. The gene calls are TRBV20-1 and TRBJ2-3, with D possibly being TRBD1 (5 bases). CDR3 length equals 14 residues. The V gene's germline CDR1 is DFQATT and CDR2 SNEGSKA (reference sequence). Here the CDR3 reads CSARSIREDQPQYF. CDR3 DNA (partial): TGCAGTGCTAGGTCTATCAGGGAAGATCAGCCG.

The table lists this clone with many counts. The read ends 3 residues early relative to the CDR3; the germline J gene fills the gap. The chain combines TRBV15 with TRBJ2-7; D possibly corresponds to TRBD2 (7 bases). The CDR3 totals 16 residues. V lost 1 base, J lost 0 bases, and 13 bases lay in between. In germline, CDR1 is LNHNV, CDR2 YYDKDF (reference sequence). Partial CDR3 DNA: TGTGCCACCAGCAGAGTGGGGGGGGCGGCCTCCTACGAG. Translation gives CATSRVGGAASYE. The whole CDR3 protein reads CATSRVGGAASYEQYF. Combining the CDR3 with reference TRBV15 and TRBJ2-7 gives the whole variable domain DAMVIQNPRYQVTQFGKPVTLSCSQTLNHNVMYWYQQKSSQAPKLLFHYYDKDFNNEADTPDNFQSRRPNTSFCFLDIRSPGLGDTAMYLCATSRVGGAASYEQYFGPGTRLTVT.

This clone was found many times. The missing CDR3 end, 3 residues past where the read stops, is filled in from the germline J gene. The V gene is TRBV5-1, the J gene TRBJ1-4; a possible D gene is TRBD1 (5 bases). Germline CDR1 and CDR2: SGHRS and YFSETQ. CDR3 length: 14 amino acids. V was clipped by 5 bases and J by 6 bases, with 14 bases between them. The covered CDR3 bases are TGCGCCAGCAGTCGCCAGGGTTGGGATGAAAAA. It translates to CASSRQGWDEK. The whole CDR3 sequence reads CASSRQGWDEKLFF.

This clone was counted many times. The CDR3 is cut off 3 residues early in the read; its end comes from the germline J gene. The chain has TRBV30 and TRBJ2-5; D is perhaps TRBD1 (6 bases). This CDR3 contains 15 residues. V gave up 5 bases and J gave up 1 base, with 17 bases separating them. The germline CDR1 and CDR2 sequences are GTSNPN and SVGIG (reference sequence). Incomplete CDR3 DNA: TGTGCCTGGGCGCCGGGACACAATTTCCAAGAGACC. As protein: CAWAPGHNFQET. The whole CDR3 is CAWAPGHNFQETQYF. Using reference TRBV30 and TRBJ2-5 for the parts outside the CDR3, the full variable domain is SQTIHQWPATLVQPVGSPLSLECTVEGTSNPNLYWYRQAAGRGLQLLFYSVGIGQISSEVPQNLSASRPQDRQFILSSKKLLLSDSGFYLCAWAPGHNFQETQYFGPGTRLLVL.

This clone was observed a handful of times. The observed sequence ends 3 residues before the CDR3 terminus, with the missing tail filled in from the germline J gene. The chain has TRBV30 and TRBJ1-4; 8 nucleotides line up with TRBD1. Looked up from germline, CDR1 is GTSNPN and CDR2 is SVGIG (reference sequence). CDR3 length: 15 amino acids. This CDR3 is CAWSTGQGRGSPLFF. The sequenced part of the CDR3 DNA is TGTGCCTGGAGTACTGGACAGGGAAGAGGATCACCA. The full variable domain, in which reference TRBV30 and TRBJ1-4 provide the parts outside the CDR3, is SQTIHQWPATLVQPVGSPLSLECTVEGTSNPNLYWYRQAAGRGLQLLFYSVGIGQISSEVPQNLSASRPQDRQFILSSKKLLLSDSGFYLCAWSTGQGRGSPLFFGSGTQLSVL.

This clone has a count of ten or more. The DNA read from the CDR3 is TGCGCCAGCAGCTTGGCCCCAGGGGTGGATAATGAG. Amino acids: CASSLAPGVDNE. The full-length CDR3 reads as CASSLAPGVDNEQFF. This rearrangement joins TRBV5-1 to TRBJ2-1; tentatively, D is TRBD1 (6 bases). The CDR3 extends 3 residues past the end of the read, so its final part is completed from the germline J gene. Germline CDR1 is SGHRS and CDR2 is YFSETQ. V was pared by 0 bases and J by 7 bases, with 14 bases between. This CDR3 has 15 residues. The whole variable domain, remainder taken from reference TRBV5-1 and TRBJ2-1, is KAGVTQTPRYLIKTRGQQVTLSCSPISGHRSVSWYQQTPGQGLQFLFEYFSETQRNKGNFPGRFSGRQFSNSRSEMNVSTLELGDSALYLCASSLAPGVDNEQFFGPGTRLTVL.

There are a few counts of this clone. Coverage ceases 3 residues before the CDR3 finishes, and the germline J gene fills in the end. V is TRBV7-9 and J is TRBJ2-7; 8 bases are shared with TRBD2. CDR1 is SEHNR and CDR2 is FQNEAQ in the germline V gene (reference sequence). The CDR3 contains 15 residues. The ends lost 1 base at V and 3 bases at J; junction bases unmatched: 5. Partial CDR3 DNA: TGTGCCAGCAGCTTAGGGGGGACTAGGAGCTACGAG. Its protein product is CASSLGGTRSYE. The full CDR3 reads CASSLGGTRSYEQYF.

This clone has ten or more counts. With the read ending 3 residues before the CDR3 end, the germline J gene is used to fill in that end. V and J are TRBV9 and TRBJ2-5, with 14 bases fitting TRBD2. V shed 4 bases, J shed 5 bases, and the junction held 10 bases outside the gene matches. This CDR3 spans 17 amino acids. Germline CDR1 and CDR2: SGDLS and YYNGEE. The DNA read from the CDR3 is TGTGCCAGCAGCCCTGGGACTAGCGGGAGTCTGCACGAGACC. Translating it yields CASSPGTSGSLHET. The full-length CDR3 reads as CASSPGTSGSLHETQYF.

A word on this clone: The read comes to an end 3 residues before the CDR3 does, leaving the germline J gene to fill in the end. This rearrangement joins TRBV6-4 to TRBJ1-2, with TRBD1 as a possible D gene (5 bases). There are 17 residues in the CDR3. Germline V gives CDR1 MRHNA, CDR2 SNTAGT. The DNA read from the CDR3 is TGTGCCAGCAGTGACCCCGGGACTAGCGGGAGGAGGCATGAA. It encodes CASSDPGTSGRRHE. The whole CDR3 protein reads CASSDPGTSGRRHEYTF.

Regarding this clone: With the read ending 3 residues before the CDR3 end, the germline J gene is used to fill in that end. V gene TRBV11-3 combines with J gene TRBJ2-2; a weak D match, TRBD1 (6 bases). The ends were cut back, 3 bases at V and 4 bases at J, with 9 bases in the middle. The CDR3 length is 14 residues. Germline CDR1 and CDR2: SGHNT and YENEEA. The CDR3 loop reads CASSFRGFTGELFF. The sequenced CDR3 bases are TGTGCCAGCAGCTTCAGGGGATTCACCGGGGAG.

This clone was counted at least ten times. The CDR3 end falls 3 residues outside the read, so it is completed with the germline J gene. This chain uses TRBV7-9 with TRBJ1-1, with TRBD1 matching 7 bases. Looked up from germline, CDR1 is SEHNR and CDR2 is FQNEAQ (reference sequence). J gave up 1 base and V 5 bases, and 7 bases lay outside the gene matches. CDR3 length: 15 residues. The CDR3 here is CASSPRQGGNTEAFF. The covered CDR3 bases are TGTGCCAGCAGCCCCCGGCAGGGGGGGAACACTGAA. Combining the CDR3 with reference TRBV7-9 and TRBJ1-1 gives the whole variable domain DTGVSQNPRHKITKRGQNVTFRCDPISEHNRLYWYRQTLGQGPEFLTYFQNEAQLEKSRLLSDRFSAERPKGSFSTLEIQRTEQGDSAMYLCASSPRQGGNTEAFFGQGTRLTVV.

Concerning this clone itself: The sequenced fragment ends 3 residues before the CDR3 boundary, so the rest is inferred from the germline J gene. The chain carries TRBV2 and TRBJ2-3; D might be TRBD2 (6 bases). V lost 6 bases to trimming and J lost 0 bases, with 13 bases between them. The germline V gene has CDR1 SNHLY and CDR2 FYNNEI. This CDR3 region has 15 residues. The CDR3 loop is CASRAGSSSTDTQYF. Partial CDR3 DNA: TGTGCCAGCAGGGCGGGGTCCTCTAGCACAGATACG.

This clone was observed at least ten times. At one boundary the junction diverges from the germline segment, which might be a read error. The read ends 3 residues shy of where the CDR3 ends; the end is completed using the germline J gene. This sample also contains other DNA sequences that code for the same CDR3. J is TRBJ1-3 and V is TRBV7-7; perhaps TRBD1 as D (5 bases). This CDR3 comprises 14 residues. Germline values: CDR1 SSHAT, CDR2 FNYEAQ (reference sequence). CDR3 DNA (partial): TGTGCTAGCAGCTTGACAGACTCTGGAAACACC. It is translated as CASSLTDSGNT. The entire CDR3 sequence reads CASSLTDSGNTIYF.

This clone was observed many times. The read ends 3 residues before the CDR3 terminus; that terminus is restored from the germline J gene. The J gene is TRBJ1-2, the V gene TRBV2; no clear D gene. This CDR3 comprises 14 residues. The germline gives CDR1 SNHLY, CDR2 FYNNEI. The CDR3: CASSEGPLGWGYTF. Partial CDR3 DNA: TGTGCCAGCAGCGAGGGTCCTCTTGGCTGGGGC.